This entry lists 12 T cell receptor beta chains sequenced from one sample in a study of metastatic and nonmetastatic thyroid tumors. TCRdb re-called the PCR reads via MiXCR. The data show about 12,000 clones, about a third seen once. Patients were all untreated before their thyroid surgery. The sequenced sample consisted of tumor tissue. The source is a female donor with papillary thyroid cancer or a benign thyroid nodule (not recorded which). Some clones in this sample may be carry-over from other donors' samples.

This clone was detected only a few times. The V gene is TRBV7-2, the J gene TRBJ1-5; D remains unclear. V lost 1 base to trimming and J lost 6 bases, with 4 bases between them. The CDR3 spans 12 residues. Germline V gives CDR1 SGHTA, CDR2 FQGNSA. As DNA, the CDR3 is TGTGCCAGCAGCTTAGAGGCTCAGCCCCAGCATTTT. Its translation: CASSLEAQPQHF.

The table lists this clone with a few counts. The rearrangement uses TRBV12-3 or TRBV12-4 and TRBJ1-2; D gene ambiguous. Trimming shortened V by 6 bases and J by 4 bases, and 9 bases separated the two germline ends. The CDR3 totals 12 residues. The CDR3 region has the DNA TGTGCCAGCAGATACCAGATCTATGGCTACACCTTC. It translates to CASRYQIYGYTF.

This clone has just a few counts. The chain employs TRBV20-1 and TRBJ2-7, with TRBD1 identical over 8 bases. Germline V lookup: CDR1 DFQATT, CDR2 SNEGSKA (reference sequence). This CDR3 region has 14 residues. With V trimmed by 1 base and J by 4 bases, 6 bases remained unmatched. CDR3 sequence reads: CSARGPGGGYEQYF. Written as DNA, the CDR3 is TGCAGTGCTAGAGGGCCAGGGGGCGGGTACGAGCAGTACTTC.

There are a few counts of this clone. Its ends do not fully match the called genes, so a read error is possible. This chain connects TRBV12-3 or TRBV12-4 to TRBJ2-3; 8 positions match TRBD2. The CDR3 contains 16 residues. As DNA, the CDR3 is TGTGCCATCAGTTTATCATTCGGGAGGGTCACAGATACGCAGTATTTT. The encoded protein is CAISLSFGRVTDTQYF.

This clone showed up just a few times. The genes are TRBV20-1 and TRBJ1-1; maybe TRBD1 (6 bases). The CDR3 consists of 13 residues. Between the trimmed V and J ends, which lost 3 bases and 4 bases, there was a span of 12 bases. Germline loops: CDR1 DFQATT, CDR2 SNEGSKA (reference sequence). The DNA of the CDR3 is TGCAGTGCTAGGGGAGGGGGGAGCACTGAAGCTTTCTTT. Translated, it gives CSARGGGSTEAFF.

V usage is TRBV6-5 and J usage is TRBJ1-6; the D is unclear. The CDR3 runs to 14 residues. Trimming removed 2 bases from V and 7 bases from J, with 9 bases in between. The germline V gene has CDR1 MNHEY and CDR2 SVGAGI. CDR3 in amino acids: CASSYRESNSPLHF. DNA of the CDR3: TGTGCCAGCAGTTACCGGGAGTCGAATTCACCCCTCCACTTT.

In this sample, this clone turned up a few times. The chain has TRBV5-6 and TRBJ2-7; unclear D gene. This CDR3 has 14 amino acids. Germline V lookup: CDR1 SGHDT, CDR2 YYEEEE. Trimming cost V 3 bases and J 0 bases, with 10 bases left between them. The chain's CDR3 is CASSSRRSSYEQYF. The CDR3 DNA reads as TGTGCCAGCAGCTCCCGACGGAGCTCCTACGAGCAGTACTTC.

The rearrangement uses TRBV6-1 and TRBJ2-7, with TRBD2 matching 7 bases. The length of the CDR3 is 14 residues. J lost 3 bases, V lost 7 bases, and 9 bases had no gene match. CDR1 MNHNS and CDR2 SASEGT come from the germline V gene. In DNA, the CDR3 is TGTGCCAGCACCGCTAGCGGCTCTTTCTACGAGCAGTACTTC. This encodes CASTASGSFYEQYF.

This clone has a count of ten or more. The chain employs TRBV9 and TRBJ2-3; D perhaps matches TRBD2 (6 bases). CDR1 SGDLS and CDR2 YYNGEE come from the germline V gene. The CDR3 sequence is 12 residues long. The V end lost 4 bases, the J end lost 3 bases, and 6 bases lay between the germline ends. Here the CDR3 reads CASSRGTDTQYF. The CDR3 nucleotides are TGTGCCAGCAGCCGGGGGACAGATACGCAGTATTTT. The variable domain in full, completed from reference TRBV9 and TRBJ2-3, reads DSGVTQTPKHLITATGQRVTLRCSPRSGDLSVYWYQQSLDQGLQFLIQYYNGEERAKGNILERFSAQQFPDLHSELNLSSLELGDSALYFCASSRGTDTQYFGPGTRLTVL.

The chain joins TRBV5-1 to TRBJ2-2; D remains ambiguous. With 0 bases removed from V and 5 bases from J, the gap between germline ends came to 14 bases. This CDR3 is built from 16 residues. CDR1 SGHRS and CDR2 YFSETQ come from the germline V gene. CDR3 residues: CASSLGCSALTGELFF. The DNA for the CDR3 is TGCGCCAGCAGCTTGGGGTGCAGCGCGTTGACCGGGGAGCTGTTTTTT.

The V gene is TRBV2, the J gene TRBJ1-5; TRBD1 is a possible D gene (5 bases). The CDR3 is made up of 15 amino acids. V was trimmed by 0 bases and J by 5 bases, leaving 11 bases between them. Germline-derived CDR1 and CDR2 are SNHLY and FYNNEI. Written as DNA, the CDR3 is TGTGCCAGCAGTGAAGCCAACGGGGGAGATCAGCCCCAGCATTTT. As protein: CASSEANGGDQPQHF.

The genes are TRBV25-1 and TRBJ2-5; 14 nucleotides match TRBD2. Trimming took 8 bases from V and 5 from J; bases not matched to a gene: 4. Germline-derived CDR1 and CDR2 are MGHDK and SYGVNS. The CDR3 runs 14 residues. The CDR3 here is CASPGLAGEETQYF. The CDR3 nucleotides are TGTGCCAGCCCGGGACTAGCGGGAGAGGAGACCCAGTACTTC.